What follows are 10 T cell receptor beta chains derived from one specimen sequenced in a study of beta chain features in type 1 diabetes. Whole-study findings and limits: People with Type 1 diabetes carried modestly yet significantly shorter TCRB CDR3s in all four CD4+ subsets.

These receptors are not linked to any known antigen. As every portion of the isolated RNA was reverse transcribed, the sequencing read expressed TCRB transcripts. Sequencing was performed with immunoSEQ multiplex PCR; in TCRdb, only in-frame clones are kept and a portion is missing. This sample carries over 120,000 clones, about 13% of them seen once, and the ten largest clones take around 1.4%. Sequenced sample: central memory CD4+ T cells from blood. Receptor source: a young man with type 1 diabetes.

V gene TRBV19 combines with J gene TRBJ1-5, with 8 nucleotides matching TRBD1. CDR1 and CDR2 (germline): LNHDA, SQIVND (reference sequence). Trimming cost V 10 bases and J 3 bases; bases outside gene matches: 8. The CDR3 covers 14 residues. CDR3 sequence (DNA): TGTGCCACCTCGACAGGGGATCTCAATCAGCCCCAGCATTTT. This sequence encodes CATSTGDLNQPQHF.

This clone was detected only a few times. This rearrangement joins TRBV7-6 to TRBJ2-7; possible D gene TRBD2, 6 bases. V lost 5 bases and J lost 3, with 17 bases in between. This CDR3 has 15 amino acids. Per germline, CDR1 SGHVS and CDR2 FNYEAQ. The CDR3 loop reads CASSSRLETHYEQYF. The CDR3, as DNA: TGTGCCAGCAGCAGCCGACTAGAAACCCACTACGAGCAGTACTTC.

The chain is built from TRBV9 and TRBJ1-4, with D maybe TRBD1 (5 bases). V was clipped by 0 bases and J by 1 base, with 7 bases between them. Germline V gene data show CDR1 as SGDLS and CDR2 as YYNGEE. This CDR3 contains 15 residues. CDR3 DNA: TGTGCCAGCAGCGTAGCGGGGGGAACTAATGAAAAACTGTTTTTT. It codes for CASSVAGGTNEKLFF.

The V call is TRBV28, the J call TRBJ1-5, with D hard to call. CDR1 is MDHEN and CDR2 is SYDVKM in the germline V gene. The CDR3 is 12 residues long. V lost 7 bases and J lost 1, with 5 bases in between. Here the CDR3 reads CASTISNQPQHF. The CDR3 coding sequence is TGTGCCAGCACTATAAGCAATCAGCCCCAGCATTTT. Drawing the rest from reference TRBV28 and TRBJ1-5, the complete variable domain is DVKVTQSSRYLVKRTGEKVFLECVQDMDHENMFWYRQDPGLGLRLIYFSYDVKMKEKGDIPEGYSVSREKKERFSLILESASTNQTSMYLCASTISNQPQHFGDGTRLSIL.

This clone was counted between two and nine times. This chain links TRBV6-1 with TRBJ2-3, with 10 bases identical to TRBD2. The CDR3 length is 17 residues. The V and J ends lost 1 base and 2 bases, in that order; junction bases with no gene match: 6. Germline assignment: CDR1 MNHNS and CDR2 SASEGT. DNA for the CDR3: TGTGCCAGCAGTGAAGATCTAGCGGGGGCCAACACAGATACGCAGTATTTT. Protein: CASSEDLAGANTDTQYF.

This clone occurred a few times. V is TRBV7-6 and J is TRBJ2-1; D is undetermined. Germline V lookup: CDR1 SGHVS, CDR2 FNYEAQ. The germline V and J ends were trimmed by 5 bases and 0 bases, with 8 bases remaining between them. The CDR3 runs 14 residues. Written as DNA, the CDR3 is TGTGCCAGCAGCCCTCCTTCCTCCTACAATGAGCAGTTCTTC. Its protein is CASSPPSSYNEQFF.

The chain has TRBV19 and TRBJ2-1; TRBD1 agrees at 8 bases. The CDR3 runs 15 residues. Germline V gene sequence: CDR1 LNHDA, CDR2 SQIVND (reference sequence). V shed 0 bases, J shed 7 bases, and the junction held 5 bases outside the gene matches. CDR3 nucleotide sequence: TGTGCCAGTAGTATAGATGCAGGGGGCATAAATGAGCAGTTCTTC. This translates into CASSIDAGGINEQFF. The full variable domain, its missing parts supplied by reference TRBV19 and TRBJ2-1, is DGGITQSPKYLFRKEGQNVTLSCEQNLNHDAMYWYRQDPGQGLRLIYYSQIVNDFQKGDIAEGYSVSREKKESFPLTVTSAQKNPTAFYLCASSIDAGGINEQFFGPGTRLTVL.

The genes are TRBV4-1 and TRBJ2-5; D unresolved. The CDR3 extends over 15 amino acids. Germline V gene data show CDR1 as MGHRA and CDR2 as YSYEKL. V was cut by 0 bases and J by 4 bases, with 12 bases left in between. The CDR3, as DNA: TGCGCCAGCAGCCAAGAGGCGCGGTTAAGAGAGACCCAGTACTTC. Its protein is CASSQEARLRETQYF.

The chain carries TRBV30 and TRBJ2-7, with unresolved D. The CDR3 is 13 amino acids. Deletions cut 1 base from V and 4 bases from J, with 11 bases between. Germline values: CDR1 GTSNPN, CDR2 SVGIG (reference sequence). The CDR3 reads CAWSDKTLYEQYF. The CDR3, as DNA: TGTGCCTGGAGTGACAAGACACTATACGAGCAGTACTTC.

This chain uses TRBV6-1 with TRBJ1-1; 8 positions agree with TRBD1. Unmatched junction bases numbered 5, after V lost 3 bases and J lost 2 bases. The CDR3 runs 15 residues. The germline V gene has CDR1 MNHNS and CDR2 SASEGT. As DNA, the CDR3 is TGTGCCAGCAGTGAGTCTTCAGGGGGCAACACTGAAGCTTTCTTT. This sequence encodes CASSESSGGNTEAFF.